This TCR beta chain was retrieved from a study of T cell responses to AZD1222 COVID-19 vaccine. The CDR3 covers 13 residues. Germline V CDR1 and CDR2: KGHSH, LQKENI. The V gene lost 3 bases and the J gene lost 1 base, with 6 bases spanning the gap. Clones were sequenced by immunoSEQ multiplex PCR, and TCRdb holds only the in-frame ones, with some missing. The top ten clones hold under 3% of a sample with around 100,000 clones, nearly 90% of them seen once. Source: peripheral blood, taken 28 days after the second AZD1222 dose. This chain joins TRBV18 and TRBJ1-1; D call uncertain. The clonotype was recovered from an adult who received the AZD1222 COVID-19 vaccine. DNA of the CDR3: TGTGCCAGCTCACCGTTACAGAACACTGAAGCTTTCTTT. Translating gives CASSPLQNTEAFF.